The present entry profiles one T cell receptor beta chain with its context. This sample is part of a study of blood T cell repertoires in COVID-19. Study-level background: Italy, Spain and the United States were the sources of the convalescent and acute COVID-19 samples. PBMCs, B-cell-depleted T cells, or T cells provided the cDNA or gDNA that made up the material.

Profiling relied on immunoSEQ multiplex PCR, and the TCRdb table lists in-frame clones only, not all of them. The table lists 180,000 or so clones, around 85% of them singletons, with 7.5% to 9.5% in the top ten. CDR3 length equals 17 residues. Trimming left V 4 bases short and J 5 bases short, with 23 bases between. CDR1 is MDHEN, CDR2 SYDVKM, per germline. This TCR came from a woman in her sixties or seventies with acute or convalescent COVID-19. This chain links TRBV28 with TRBJ1-1, with unresolved D. Sample: peripheral blood. CDR3: CASSSPLVIESWTEAFF. In nucleotides, the CDR3 is TGTGCCAGCAGTTCCCCCCTCGTGATTGAGTCTTGGACTGAAGCTTTCTTT.